The 32 T cell receptor beta chains below all came from one sample that was sequenced in a study of spatial heterogeneity in lung cancer. Specified time point: sample taken at primary tumor resection. Whole RNA, isolated from tumor, nontumor lung or frozen PBMC, was sequenced without prior sorting. TCRdb re-derived calls from the 5' RACE reads in MiXCR, one entry per CDR3 protein. Of more than 75,000 distinct CDR3 sequences listed, around 13% are singletons. Sequenced here: PBMCs, sampled at surgery. These receptors were collected from a male donor with early-stage non-small cell lung cancer.

This clonotype came up a few times. As DNA, the CDR3 is TGCGCCAGCAATTCGGGGAACACTGAAGCTTTCTTT. Residues: CASNSGNTEAFF. J is TRBJ1-1 and V is TRBV5-1; no reliable D call. The CDR3 is 12 residues long. Germline values: CDR1 SGHRS, CDR2 YFSETQ. V gave up 6 bases and J gave up 1 base, with 7 bases separating them.

This clonotype was seen only a few times. The V gene is TRBV24-1, the J gene TRBJ2-1; D may match TRBD1 or TRBD2 (5 bases each). With 4 bases removed from V and 8 bases from J, the gap between germline ends came to 8 bases. The CDR3 has 12 amino acids. Germline loops: CDR1 KGHDR, CDR2 SFDVKD. CDR3 in amino acids: CATSDQGHEQFF. The DNA for the CDR3 is TGTGCCACCAGTGACCAGGGACATGAGCAGTTCTTC.

This chain uses TRBV29-1 with TRBJ2-5, with D possibly TRBD2 on 6 matching bases. The CDR3 extends over 14 amino acids. Per the germline V gene, CDR1 is SQVTM and CDR2 is ANQGSEA. V lost 5 bases, J lost 4 bases, and 17 bases lay in between. CDR3 nucleotide sequence: TGCAGCGTTTTAGGAGACACCGGGGGAGAGACCCAGTACTTC. This gives the protein CSVLGDTGGETQYF. Complete variable domain (other parts from reference TRBV29-1 and TRBJ2-5): SAVISQKPSRDICQRGTSLTIQCQVDSQVTMMFWYRQQPGQSLTLIATANQGSEATYESGFVIDKFPISRPNLTFSTLTVSNMSPEDSSIYLCSVLGDTGGETQYFGPGTRLLVL.

Concerning this clonotype itself: This could be a read error, since a much larger clone is one nucleotide away. For the CDR3, the DNA is TGTGCCAACAGCGGGGAAGGATTTTTT. It encodes CANSGEGFF. The chain is built from TRBV9 and TRBJ1-4, with D hard to call. Per germline, CDR1 SGDLS and CDR2 YYNGEE. The CDR3 consists of 9 residues.

This clonotype was counted a few times. The CDR3 bases are TGCAGCGCCGTACACGGGACCGGCTGGGGCTACACCTTC. Encoded protein: CSAVHGTGWGYTF. This sequence joins TRBV29-1 and TRBJ1-2; maybe TRBD1 (5 bases). Germline values: CDR1 SQVTM, CDR2 ANQGSEA. This CDR3 region has 13 residues. V was cut by 7 bases and J by 8 bases, with 20 bases left in between.

This clonotype was observed a handful of times. At one end the junction does not follow the germline gene, possibly because of a read error. This chain connects TRBV20-1 to TRBJ2-3, with 13 nucleotides matching TRBD2. CDR1 is DFQATT, CDR2 SNEGSKA, per germline (reference sequence). The CDR3 runs to 15 residues. The CDR3 protein is CSAREGLAGTDTQYF. The CDR3 DNA reads as TGCAGTGCCAGAGAGGGACTAGCGGGGACAGATACGCAGTATTTT.

The rearrangement links TRBV10-2 to TRBJ2-2; D unresolved. Trimming took off 4 bases at V and 7 bases at J, with 7 bases between the two ends. The germline V gene encodes CDR1 WSHSY and CDR2 SAAADI. The CDR3 length is 12 residues. The CDR3: CASSVGSGELFF. In DNA, the CDR3 is TGCGCCAGCAGTGTGGGAAGCGGGGAGCTGTTTTTT.

The gene calls are TRBV3-1 and TRBJ2-4; tentatively, D is TRBD2 (7 bases). The CDR3 consists of 15 residues. V was cut by 2 bases and J by 3 bases, with 11 bases left in between. The germline V gene has CDR1 LGHDT and CDR2 YNNKEL (reference sequence). CDR3 in DNA: TGTGCCAGCAGCCAAAGGCGGGGGCTCAAAAACATTCAGTACTTC. This gives the protein CASSQRRGLKNIQYF. Together with reference TRBV3-1 and TRBJ2-4, the CDR3 gives the full variable domain: DTAVSQTPKYLVTQMGNDKSIKCEQNLGHDTMYWYKQDSKKFLKIMFSYNNKELIINETVPNRFSPKSPDKAHLNLHINSLELGDSAVYFCASSQRRGLKNIQYFGAGTRLSVL.

The V and J genes are TRBV29-1 and TRBJ1-1; D is possibly TRBD1 (5 bases). Germline loops: CDR1 SQVTM, CDR2 ANQGSEA. The CDR3 runs 13 residues. V was shortened by 2 bases and J by 5 bases, with 12 bases between the two germline ends. Here the CDR3 reads CSVESDSNTEAFF. CDR3 DNA sequence: TGCAGCGTTGAATCTGACAGTAATACTGAAGCTTTCTTT.

This clonotype was observed many times. J is TRBJ1-2 and V is TRBV28; tentative D call: TRBD1 (5 bases). This CDR3 has 14 amino acids. Germline loops: CDR1 MDHEN, CDR2 SYDVKM. Trimming shortened V by 10 bases and J by 0 bases, and 15 bases separated the two germline ends. This CDR3 reads CATITGGTNYGYTF. CDR3 bases: TGTGCCACCATCACGGGGGGAACTAACTATGGCTACACCTTC.

The chain combines TRBV5-1 with TRBJ2-1; 11 nucleotides align to TRBD1. This CDR3 region has 15 residues. CDR1 SGHRS and CDR2 YFSETQ come from the germline V gene. V dropped 2 bases and J dropped 10; count of bases not matched to a gene: 8. CDR3 sequence: CASSFGQGAPREQFF. The CDR3 DNA is TGCGCCAGCAGCTTCGGACAGGGGGCCCCTAGGGAGCAGTTCTTC.

The rearrangement joins TRBV5-4 to TRBJ2-3; the D call may be TRBD1 or TRBD2 (5 bases each). V was pared by 0 bases and J by 0 bases, with 8 bases between. The CDR3 loop spans 15 amino acids. CDR1 and CDR2 (germline): SGHNT, YYREEE (reference sequence). The CDR3 sequence: CASSLDGASTDTQYF. Written as DNA, the CDR3 is TGTGCCAGCAGCTTGGACGGGGCTAGCACAGATACGCAGTATTTT.

This clonotype was seen only a few times. Written as DNA, the CDR3 is TGTGCCAGCAGCCTGGGGAGGGGCCAGACTGAAGCTTTCTTT. Translation gives CASSLGRGQTEAFF. This chain uses TRBV3-1 with TRBJ1-1, with D perhaps TRBD1 (5 bases). CDR3 length: 14 residues. In germline, CDR1 is LGHDT, CDR2 YNNKEL (reference sequence). Trimming removed 4 bases from V and 5 bases from J, with 14 bases in between.

The chain links TRBV19 to TRBJ1-5; D unresolved. Looked up from germline, CDR1 is LNHDA and CDR2 is SQIVND (reference sequence). Trimming cost V 4 bases and J 7 bases, with 14 bases left between them. The CDR3 length is 14 residues. The CDR3 here is CASSTSDFSQPQHF. The CDR3 coding sequence is TGTGCCAGTAGTACTTCGGACTTCTCCCAGCCCCAGCATTTT.

The chain has TRBV6-1 and TRBJ1-5, with D possibly being TRBD1 (6 bases). In germline, CDR1 is MNHNS, CDR2 SASEGT. The CDR3 totals 15 residues. With 0 bases removed from V and 4 bases from J, the gap between germline ends came to 10 bases. CDR3 region: CASSEAGGANQPQHF. The DNA of the CDR3 is TGTGCCAGCAGTGAAGCTGGGGGCGCGAATCAGCCCCAGCATTTT.

This chain links TRBV19 with TRBJ1-5, with TRBD1 as a possible D gene (5 bases). CDR3 length: 14 amino acids. Trimming cost V 4 bases and J 5 bases, with 12 bases left between them. CDR1 and CDR2 from the germline V gene are LNHDA and SQIVND (reference sequence). The CDR3 DNA sequence: TGTGCCAGTAGTACCTCAGGGACCCATCAGCCCCAGCATTTT. Its translation: CASSTSGTHQPQHF.

The J gene is TRBJ2-5, the V gene TRBV7-3; 8 bases line up with TRBD2. J was trimmed by 5 bases and V by 1 base; bases with no gene match: 6. This CDR3 is 15 amino acids long. Germline CDR1 and CDR2: SGHTA and FQGTGA. The CDR3 sequence is CASSLSGGRRETQYF. In DNA, the CDR3 is TGTGCCAGCAGCTTAAGCGGCGGGAGGAGGGAGACCCAGTACTTC.

This clonotype has more than one count but fewer than ten. For the CDR3, the DNA is TGTGCCAGCAGCCTAGGGGTGGGGGAGACTCGGGATGAGCAGTTCTTC. Its protein is CASSLGVGETRDEQFF. The V gene is TRBV11-2, the J gene TRBJ2-1; possibly TRBD1 or TRBD2 for D (5 bases each). Germline CDR1 SGHAT, CDR2 FQNNGV. This CDR3 is built from 16 residues. V lost 5 bases and J lost 8, with 22 bases in between.

In this sample, this clonotype turned up many times. V gene TRBV6-5 combines with J gene TRBJ1-1; TRBD1 might be the D (6 bases). Per germline, CDR1 MNHEY and CDR2 SVGAGI. This CDR3 comprises 15 residues. Trimming shortened V by 0 bases and J by 5 bases, and 13 bases separated the two germline ends. As DNA, the CDR3 is TGTGCCAGCAGTTACTCGTTTACCAGGGGAACTGAAGCTTTCTTT. Translation gives CASSYSFTRGTEAFF.

Ten or more counts support this clonotype. This chain links TRBV29-1 with TRBJ2-7; 13 nucleotides agree with TRBD2. The CDR3 is 14 amino acids. Germline trimming cut 8 bases from V and 0 bases from J; bases unmatched to any gene: 4. Germline assignment: CDR1 SQVTM and CDR2 ANQGSEA. The CDR3 region is CSTGLAGDSYEQYF. The DNA of the CDR3 is TGCAGCACAGGACTAGCGGGGGACTCCTACGAGCAGTACTTC.

This chain links TRBV2 with TRBJ2-1; a possible D gene is TRBD2 (5 bases). V was pared by 5 bases and J by 5 bases, with 10 bases between. Germline V lookup: CDR1 SNHLY, CDR2 FYNNEI. The CDR3 is 13 residues long. The CDR3 DNA reads TGTGCCAGCAGTCTTAGCGCCCACAATGAGCAGTTCTTC. This encodes CASSLSAHNEQFF.

This chain links TRBV7-2 with TRBJ1-1; possibly TRBD1 for D (5 bases). Germline V gene data show CDR1 as SGHTA and CDR2 as FQGNSA. Trimming stripped 1 base from V and 0 bases from J, with 12 bases between. This CDR3 has 16 amino acids. The CDR3 sequence is CASSLGQGFMNTEAFF. DNA for the CDR3: TGTGCCAGCAGCTTAGGGCAGGGCTTCATGAACACTGAAGCTTTCTTT.

This clonotype was recorded many times. The V and J genes are TRBV12-3 or TRBV12-4 and TRBJ2-1; weak D call: TRBD2 (6 bases). The CDR3 is made up of 14 amino acids. Trimming took off 8 bases at V and 8 bases at J, with 19 bases between the two ends. CDR3 DNA: TGTGCCAGCGGATCACTTAGCGGTTCGGATGAGCAGTTCTTC. Protein product: CASGSLSGSDEQFF.

This clonotype was found a few times. This sequence joins TRBV23-1 and TRBJ1-5, with 9 bases fitting TRBD1. TRBV23-1 is designated an ORF whose function remains uncertain. There are 16 residues in the CDR3. Germline trimming cut 7 bases from V and 0 bases from J; bases unmatched to any gene: 7. This CDR3 reads CASKQGASYSNQPQHF. CDR3 DNA sequence: TGCGCCAGCAAACAGGGGGCCTCTTATAGCAATCAGCCCCAGCATTTT.

This chain links TRBV5-1 with TRBJ1-1, with D uncertain. CDR1 and CDR2 from the germline V gene are SGHRS and YFSETQ. The CDR3 runs 13 residues. V lost 1 base and J lost 3, with 7 bases in between. The CDR3, as DNA: TGCGCCAGCAGCTTGTTGTGGGACACTGAAGCTTTCTTT. The encoded protein is CASSLLWDTEAFF.

The chain recombines TRBV3-1 with TRBJ2-5; D gene ambiguous. With 0 bases removed from V and 5 bases from J, the gap between germline ends came to 7 bases. This CDR3 region has 13 residues. Germline CDR1 LGHDT, CDR2 YNNKEL (reference sequence). For the CDR3, the DNA is TGTGCCAGCAGCCAAGACCCTGGGGAGACCCAGTACTTC. Its protein product is CASSQDPGETQYF.

The chain has TRBV10-3 and TRBJ1-1; D perhaps matches TRBD1 (5 bases). Trimming pared 2 bases from V and 3 bases from J, leaving 13 bases between. CDR1 is ENHRY, CDR2 SYGVKD, per germline. This CDR3 is built from 15 residues. The CDR3 region has the DNA TGTGCCATCAGTGAGGAATGGGTAGGGGACACTGAAGCTTTCTTT. Translated: CAISEEWVGDTEAFF.

This clonotype was counted a few times. The CDR3 nucleotides read TGTGCCAGCAGCCAACCACGGACAGGGCGTGCCGGGGAGCTGTTTTTT. Protein: CASSQPRTGRAGELFF. The genes are TRBV3-1 and TRBJ2-2, with 8 bases lining up with TRBD1. After removal of 2 bases from V and 6 bases from J, the junction contained 8 bases not matched to a gene. The germline V gene has CDR1 LGHDT and CDR2 YNNKEL (reference sequence). CDR3 length equals 16 residues. Combining the CDR3 with reference TRBV3-1 and TRBJ2-2 gives the whole variable domain DTAVSQTPKYLVTQMGNDKSIKCEQNLGHDTMYWYKQDSKKFLKIMFSYNNKELIINETVPNRFSPKSPDKAHLNLHINSLELGDSAVYFCASSQPRTGRAGELFFGEGSRLTVL.

This clonotype was picked up a small number of times. The J gene is TRBJ2-4, the V gene TRBV7-2; TRBD2 matches 10 bases. The germline V gene encodes CDR1 SGHTA and CDR2 FQGNSA. The ends lost 3 bases at V and 5 bases at J; junction bases unmatched: 7. This CDR3 has 16 amino acids. The CDR3 DNA sequence: TGTGCCAGCAGCTTTCGGCTAGCGGGGGTTCAAAACATTCAGTACTTC. It translates to CASSFRLAGVQNIQYF.

This clonotype was observed many times. V and J are TRBV29-1 and TRBJ1-5, with D unclear. Germline V lookup: CDR1 SQVTM, CDR2 ANQGSEA. The CDR3 has 12 amino acids. V dropped 6 bases and J dropped 5 bases, with 11 bases sitting between them. CDR3 in DNA: TGCAGCGTAGGCGGTCAGGATCAGCCCCAGCATTTT. It codes for CSVGGQDQPQHF.

The chain uses TRBV7-2 and TRBJ1-1, with no clear D. The germline V gene has CDR1 SGHTA and CDR2 FQGNSA. The CDR3 runs 16 residues. V shed 4 bases and J shed 1 base, with 16 bases lying between them. This CDR3 reads CASSSLKTVTNTEAFF. CDR3 coding DNA: TGTGCCAGCAGCTCCCTAAAGACTGTAACGAACACTGAAGCTTTCTTT.

This clonotype was counted ten times or more. V is TRBV20-1 and J is TRBJ1-1, with no clear D. The germline gives CDR1 DFQATT, CDR2 SNEGSKA (reference sequence). Deletions cut 3 bases from V and 0 bases from J, with 8 bases between. The length of the CDR3 is 13 residues. Here the CDR3 reads CSARNPLNTEAFF. The CDR3 DNA is TGCAGTGCTAGGAACCCACTGAACACTGAAGCTTTCTTT.